This T cell receptor (beta chain) was sequenced during a study of cytomegalovirus exposure and HLA in healthy donors. Whole-study context: The approximately 120 million unique TCR beta sequences, from about 179 million T cells, were found by an earlier analysis. Caucasian-associated ancestry cluster membership applied to approximately 81% of nearly 400 genotyped donors. Study results and caveats: Both high specificity and high sensitivity reportedly marked the classifier's diagnosis of cytomegalovirus status.

V lost 3 bases to trimming and J lost 4 bases; unmatched junction nucleotides: 7. The CDR3 runs 17 residues. Germline loops: CDR1 SGHRS, CDR2 YFSETQ. Amplification used 60 Vbeta primers and 13 Jbeta primers. The table came from immunoSEQ multiplex PCR; TCRdb's copy has only in-frame clones and leaves some out. In the table there are about 100,000 clones, about 75% of which are singletons. A word on this clone: Its antigen is unknown.

Sequences were obtained from PBMCs. The chain carries TRBV5-1 and TRBJ2-1; 13 nucleotides agree with TRBD2. The TCR sequence derives from a woman aged 18-29 years in good health and CMV-seropositive. CDR3: CASSSLLAGGSYNEQFF. As DNA, the CDR3 is TGCGCCAGCAGCTCGTTACTAGCGGGAGGGTCTTACAATGAGCAGTTCTTC.